This TCR beta chain was captured in a study of blood T cell repertoires in COVID-19. Study as a whole: PBMCs, B-cell-depleted T cells, or T cells provided the cDNA or gDNA that made up the material.

Per the original data handling: The assay estimated nucleated cells by amplifying reference gene primers. Clones were sequenced by immunoSEQ multiplex PCR, and TCRdb holds only the in-frame ones, with some missing. That table supplies the V and J calls and clone size; D and trimming were determined from the DNA. The sample gives around 80,000 clones, more than 80% of which show up once; around 4.8% is in the top ten. The germline V gene encodes CDR1 LGHDT and CDR2 YNNKEL (reference sequence). V lost 2 bases to trimming and J lost 0 bases, with 10 bases between them. The length of the CDR3 is 15 residues.

This chain links TRBV3-1 (or the pseudogene TRBV3-2) with TRBJ1-2; D gene unclear. The TCR originated in a woman aged 80 or over with active or convalescent COVID-19. Specimen: peripheral blood. The CDR3 loop reads CASSQFSVPNYGYTF. The CDR3 DNA reads as TGTGCCAGCAGCCAATTTAGCGTTCCTAACTATGGCTACACCTTC.